This T cell receptor (beta chain) was sequenced during a study of blood T cell repertoires in COVID-19 (dated by TCRdb to the early 2020s). Context from the whole study: Samples from collaborators originated in the United States, Italy and Spain and spanned both the acute and convalescent phases of COVID-19. A de-identified subject ID, COVID-19 status, age in years and sex were almost always included in the sample metadata. The repertoires were made available in a free public database intended to serve as a resource for research on the immune response to SARS-CoV-2. Subjects who had been exposed to COVID-19, were actively infected with it, or had recovered from it provided the deeply sampled blood TCRbeta repertoires that made up the dataset. The samples were drawn from the first 160 participants of the ongoing ImmuneRACE study and from under 1,500 subjects provided by 6 global collaborators. The prospective study material was composed of cDNA or gDNA derived from T cells, B-cell-depleted T cells, or PBMCs. HLA class I and class II types, where available, came from metadata supplied by the sample provider rather than from assay-based typing.

Of note for this clone: Its antigen is still unknown. No much larger clone is present one base from it, and per-base qualities are unavailable.

Counted from cysteine to phenylalanine, this CDR3 has 16 amino acids. Only the CDR3 portion is preserved as DNA: 48 bases, with reading frame beginning at the first base. Germline trimming amounts to 4 bases on V and 2 bases on J, with 3 as the count of junction bases outside the gene matches. CDR1 and CDR2, looked up from the germline V gene, are LGHNA and YNFKEQ. One collaborating source in Seattle enrolled patients during active infection and followed them longitudinally through the course of disease. The collaborating institutions used their own protocols to collect whole blood in K2EDTA tubes. For TCRbeta analysis, collaborators shipped samples in one of three forms: frozen whole blood, isolated PBMCs, or DNA extracted from either of those sample types. What the study reported, not specific to this receptor: The quantity of clinical and demographic metadata differed by source and by participant and was supplied without curation.

TCRbeta CDR3 regions were amplified from genomic DNA using the immunoSEQ Assay, a bias-controlled multiplex PCR. The authors' pipeline ran thus. Within the assay, amplification of reference gene primers was used to estimate how many nucleated cells each sample contained. To quantify the absolute abundance of each unique TCRbeta CDR3 rearrangement, sequence reads were collapsed and filtered. For each sample, productive Simpson clonality was calculated as the square root of Simpson's diversity index over productive rearrangements. The source is immuneACCESS, and TCRdb retained only in-frame sequences with V and J called. Part of the clones is not carried over; for the studies checked, unresolved V genes explain less than half of this, and the remainder is unexplained. The DNA was the basis for D and trimming; V, J and clone size are from that table. In all, the sample holds about 250,000 clones, and more than 70% of those were seen once. The top ten hold approximately 6.2% of the sample.

Input material: peripheral blood. Recombination linked TRBV4-2 to TRBJ2-3, and 13 junction bases match TRBD2. The TCR was taken from a woman aged 80 or over with COVID-19, enrolled during active disease. Read as DNA, the sequence is TGTGCCAGCAGCCTGGGACTAGCGGGGCACACAGATACGCAGTATTTT. It translates as CASSLGLAGHTDTQYF.